This TCR beta chain came from a study of identical twins. Study-level points and caveats: There were fewer insertions in abundant cord blood beta clonotypes, but memory repertoires showed no such pattern.

One entry per CDR3 protein results from TCRdb running MiXCR on the 5' RACE reads. The sample lists around 490,000 distinct CDR3 sequences; 12% to 15% were seen once. With 4 bases clipped from V and 4 bases from J, the junction kept 8 bases outside the gene matches. Looked up from germline, CDR1 is DFQATT and CDR2 is SNEGSKA (reference sequence). The CDR3 spans 14 residues. A few counts support this clonotype. Antigen specificity is unknown. This sample also appeared in a second study, on yellow fever vaccine responses in identical twins. From that study: Twins showed a vaccine T cell response that reportedly seemed partly convergent, partly personalized.

The source material was CD4+ T cells sorted from blood. This sequence joins TRBV20-1 and TRBJ2-7, with 9 bases identical to TRBD2. This receptor was identified in a woman in her late teens or twenties in good health. Here the CDR3 DNA reads TGCAGTGCTATGTCAGCGGGAGGCAATTACGAGCAGTACTTC. The encoded protein is CSAMSAGGNYEQYF.